This T cell receptor beta chain was observed in a study of glioma-infiltrating T cells after dendritic cell vaccination. Here immunoSEQ multiplex PCR was the method, and the copy in TCRdb shows in-frame clones only, minus some. The sample carries 80,000 to 100,000 clones, about 79% recorded once. The CDR3 consists of 15 residues. CDR1 is SGHRS, CDR2 YFSETQ, per germline. The J segment lost 14 bases and the V segment lost 3 bases, leaving 19 bases of the junction unmatched. The source was blood, collected before dendritic cell vaccination. The TCR sequence derives from a human donor with glioblastoma. J is TRBJ1-2 and V is TRBV5-1, with 7 bases identical to TRBD1. The CDR3 DNA sequence: TGCGCCAGCAGCTGGGGACACCGGGACAGACCGTCTGTGACCTTC. Translating it yields CASSWGHRDRPSVTF.